What follows are 11 T cell receptor beta chains derived from one specimen sequenced in a study of T cell repertoires in cytomegalovirus infection. TCRdb passed the reads through MiXCR, listing each CDR3 protein once. The sample shows approximately 170,000 distinct CDR3 sequences, over 15% of them seen only once. The sequencing sample was made of CD8+ T cells from PBMCs. The receptor source for this set is a human donor in good health (CMV status not recorded). Some clones in this sample may be carry-over from other donors' samples.

There are a few counts of this clonotype. The chain uses TRBV6-2 or TRBV6-3 and TRBJ1-1; D is unresolved. V was cut by 6 bases and J by 3 bases, with 11 bases left in between. This CDR3 region has 13 residues. Germline-derived CDR1 and CDR2 are MNHEY and SVGEGT. CDR3 protein: CASRPPVDTEAFF. CDR3 nucleotides: TGTGCCAGCAGGCCGCCGGTGGACACTGAAGCTTTCTTT.

A few counts support this clonotype. The chain recombines TRBV12-3 or TRBV12-4 with TRBJ2-7; a weak D match, TRBD1 (6 bases). The CDR3 covers 16 residues. Deletions cut 5 bases from V and 4 bases from J, with 21 bases between. The CDR3 region has the DNA TGTGCCAGCAGTCTATCAGGGGTTTCGGCCCGTTACGAGCAGTACTTC. As protein: CASSLSGVSARYEQYF.

The chain has TRBV11-2 and TRBJ2-7; 10 bases are a match to TRBD2. V was clipped by 5 bases and J by 6 bases; unmatched bases: 7. CDR3 length equals 14 residues. Germline CDR1 and CDR2: SGHAT and FQNNGV. The DNA of the CDR3 is TGTGCCAGCAGCGTAGCGGGAGGTTTTATCGAGCAGTACTTC. It encodes CASSVAGGFIEQYF.

The sample holds a few counts of this clonotype. V and J are TRBV7-9 and TRBJ2-4; D not certain. Germline V gives CDR1 SEHNR, CDR2 FQNEAQ (reference sequence). The V and J ends lost 6 bases and 1 base respectively, with 13 bases between them. The CDR3 totals 15 residues. The CDR3 is CASRPNGVAKNIQYF. CDR3 nucleotide sequence: TGTGCCAGCAGGCCCAATGGGGTGGCCAAAAACATTCAGTACTTC.

The chain is built from TRBV7-2 and TRBJ2-7, with TRBD2 matching over 7 bases. The V and J ends lost 5 bases and 4 bases, in that order; junction bases with no gene match: 8. The CDR3 has 14 amino acids. CDR1 SGHTA and CDR2 FQGNSA come from the germline V gene. In DNA form, the CDR3 reads TGTGCCAGCAGCCCCCGGGGGGAGCAGTACGAGCAGTACTTC. This sequence encodes CASSPRGEQYEQYF. The full variable domain, rest sourced from reference TRBV7-2 and TRBJ2-7, is GAGVSQSPSNKVTEKGKDVELRCDPISGHTALYWYRQSLGQGLEFLIYFQGNSAPDKSGLPSDRFSAERTGGSVSTLTIQRTQQEDSAVYLCASSPRGEQYEQYFGPGTRLTVT.

This clonotype came up many times. The rearrangement joins TRBV7-2 to TRBJ2-2, with D possibly matching TRBD1 (6 bases). CDR1 and CDR2 from the germline V gene are SGHTA and FQGNSA. The CDR3 has 16 residues. With 3 bases removed from V and 3 bases from J, the gap between germline ends came to 14 bases. CDR3: CASSFYPGEDTGELFF. CDR3 in DNA: TGTGCCAGCAGCTTTTACCCAGGGGAAGACACCGGGGAGCTGTTTTTT.

This clonotype was observed many times. The chain employs TRBV7-8 and TRBJ1-2; 7 bases map to TRBD1. The CDR3 sequence is 16 residues long. V shed 0 bases and J 3 bases; nucleotides not matched to a gene: 7. CDR1 SGHVS and CDR2 FQNEAQ come from the germline V gene. The CDR3 loop reads CASSLAPPGGHYGYTF. The CDR3 DNA is TGTGCCAGCAGCTTAGCGCCGCCAGGGGGACACTATGGCTACACCTTC.

This clonotype was seen a few times. The V gene is TRBV7-9, the J gene TRBJ2-7, with TRBD2 identical over 10 bases. The CDR3 has 17 residues. V lost 4 bases, J lost 3 bases, and 12 bases stayed unmatched. The germline CDR1 and CDR2 sequences are SEHNR and FQNEAQ (reference sequence). For the CDR3, the DNA is TGTGCCAGCAGCTCCACGATCGGACTAGCGGACTTCTACGAGCAGTACTTC. It specifies CASSSTIGLADFYEQYF.

The sample holds many counts of this clonotype. The chain recombines TRBV7-2 with TRBJ1-1; D not resolved. The CDR3 totals 12 residues. Germline values: CDR1 SGHTA, CDR2 FQGNSA. V shed 3 bases and J shed 6 bases, with 8 bases lying between them. CDR3 region: CASSFMGPEAFF. Here the CDR3 DNA reads TGTGCCAGCAGCTTTATGGGCCCTGAAGCTTTCTTT. Variable domain in full (rest from reference TRBV7-2 and TRBJ1-1): GAGVSQSPSNKVTEKGKDVELRCDPISGHTALYWYRQSLGQGLEFLIYFQGNSAPDKSGLPSDRFSAERTGGSVSTLTIQRTQQEDSAVYLCASSFMGPEAFFGQGTRLTVV.

This clonotype has only a few counts. At one end, the junction sequence differs from germline, possibly due to a read error. The rearrangement uses TRBV7-2 and TRBJ2-1, with D perhaps TRBD2 (6 bases). The germline CDR1 and CDR2 sequences are SGHTA and FQGNSA. The CDR3 has 17 amino acids. The CDR3 DNA reads TGTGCCAGCAGCTTCCCCTGGCGGGACCTCTCCGACAATGAGCAGTTCTTC. Translating gives CASSFPWRDLSDNEQFF.

In its sample, this clonotype was seen many times. The gene calls are TRBV28 and TRBJ1-5; 9 nucleotides line up with TRBD1. The junction had 3 bases not matched to a gene; V was cut back by 6 bases and J by 0 bases. This CDR3 spans 15 amino acids. The germline CDR1 and CDR2 sequences are MDHEN and SYDVKM. The CDR3, as DNA: TGTGCCAGCAGGGTGACAGGGGGTAGCAATCAGCCCCAGCATTTT. This gives the protein CASRVTGGSNQPQHF.